Detailed here is one T cell receptor beta chain. The antigen remains undetermined. The data were taken from a study of memory CD4+ T cells and cytomegalovirus serostatus. The overall study: Of the healthy Belgian adults, 9 or 10 were CMV seropositive and 24 seronegative. Findings of the study overall: CD4+ memory repertoires contained about two fifths of the roughly 150 reported CMV TCRbeta sequences. Suggested: most of the CMV-linked TCR signature lies in CD4+ memory cells.

There are 15 residues in the CDR3. Germline V lookup: CDR1 SGHAT, CDR2 FQNNGV. J was trimmed by 9 bases and V by 4 bases; bases with no gene match: 6. Single viable CD3+CD4+CD8-CD45RO+ cells were sorted as the memory CD4+ T cells. Original processing methods: After removing out-of-frame reads, over 2 million distinct TCRbeta sequences remained. The protocol was immunoSEQ multiplex PCR, while the TCRdb copy is restricted to in-frame clones and leaves out a portion. Clone size and the V and J calls come from that table; the DNA yielded D and trimming. The sample includes about 58,000 clones, about four fifths of them seen just once.

The chain joins TRBV11-2 to TRBJ1-6; 10 bases are a match to TRBD1. This sequence originates from an adult in good health and CMV-seronegative. Some clones in this sample may be carry-over from other donors' samples. Sequenced material: memory CD4+ T cells from blood. CDR3 sequence: CASSSRTGGFSPLHF. The CDR3 nucleotides are TGTGCCAGCAGCTCTCGGACAGGGGGTTTTTCACCCCTCCACTTT.